This record covers a single T cell receptor beta chain. What it binds is unknown. The library targeted TCRbeta and was prepared with unique molecular identifiers. TCRdb independently ran MiXCR on the PCR reads; one entry per CDR3 protein. The repertoire includes a few hundred thousand distinct CDR3 sequences, over 10% of them detected once, and approximately 2% sits in the top ten. These data are taken from a study of T-cell reconstitution after alpha-beta-depleted transplantation in children. Findings and limits, study-wide: Where alpha-beta T cells came from about two months after transplant was reportedly several hundred expanded graft clones. The main origin of T-cell counts and diversity one year after transplant was newly produced T cells. Some patients owed their high day-60 TCRbeta diversity to surviving recipient T cells and thymic progenitors.

The receptor was derived from a male patient aged 5 to 17 who had a stem cell transplant for acute myeloid leukemia, so the T cells may come from the graft donor. The sequencing here drew on PBMCs, mostly from graft donor cells, taken 360 days after TCRalphabeta/CD19-depleted stem cell transplant.

CDR3 nucleotides: TGCGCCAGCAGCTCGCCGGGTGGCACCCTGACGCGCACCGGGGAGCTGTTTTTT. Protein product: CASSSPGGTLTRTGELFF. The rearrangement joins TRBV5-1 to TRBJ2-2; no clear D. Trimming stripped 3 bases from V and 4 bases from J, with 22 bases between. CDR3 length equals 18 residues. Germline V lookup: CDR1 SGHRS, CDR2 YFSETQ. Supplemented by reference TRBV5-1 and TRBJ2-2, the full variable domain reads KAGVTQTPRYLIKTRGQQVTLSCSPISGHRSVSWYQQTPGQGLQFLFEYFSETQRNKGNFPGRFSGRQFSNSRSEMNVSTLELGDSALYLCASSSPGGTLTRTGELFFGEGSRLTVL.